Shown below are 27 T cell receptor beta chains from a single sample sequenced in a study of T cells expressing NK-cell markers. Each CDR3 protein gets one entry in TCRdb, which reprocessed the 5' RACE reads and gives no DNA. The sample shows roughly 390,000 distinct CDR3 sequences, and around 4.9% sits with its ten largest clones. Sequencing was performed on blood T cells: a sorted CD56 or NKG2C T cell subset, CD4+ or CD8+ T cells, or bulk PBMC T cells (not recorded which). The source is a man aged 18 to 70 in good health.

The chain links TRBV12-3 or TRBV12-4 to TRBJ2-4; as DNA is missing, the TRBD2 call by TCRdb cannot be tested. The CDR3 covers 15 residues. This CDR3 is CASSLLWRGTSIQYF.

The V and J genes are TRBV6-1 and TRBJ1-5; TCRdb designates TRBD1, a call that cannot be tested without DNA. Germline-derived CDR1 and CDR2 are MNHNS and SASEGT. The CDR3 runs 14 residues. Here the CDR3 reads CASTSAGGNQPQHF.

The chain employs TRBV10-2 and TRBJ2-2. This CDR3 is built from 13 residues. The germline V gene has CDR1 WSHSY and CDR2 SAAADI. The CDR3 loop reads CASSEVVTGELFF.

V usage is TRBV5-4 and J usage is TRBJ1-2. The CDR3 runs 13 residues. Germline lookup yields CDR1 SGHNT and CDR2 YYREEE (reference sequence). This chain's CDR3 is CASSRDGDYGYTF.

The rearrangement joins TRBV29-1 to TRBJ2-3. Germline V lookup: CDR1 SQVTM, CDR2 ANQGSEA. The CDR3 covers 12 residues. This chain's CDR3 is CSVIRGTDTQYF.

The chain uses TRBV12-3 or TRBV12-4 and TRBJ2-7. The CDR3 spans 15 residues. The CDR3 sequence is CASSLLVDGSYEQYF.

This chain joins TRBV28 and TRBJ2-5; the TCRdb D gene call, TRBD1, has no DNA to confirm it. The CDR3 is made up of 15 amino acids. Germline loops: CDR1 MDHEN, CDR2 SYDVKM. This chain's CDR3 is CASSSPDRAGETQYF.

The chain has TRBV5-4 and TRBJ1-4; TCRdb designates TRBD1, a call that cannot be tested without DNA. CDR1 and CDR2 (germline): SGHNT, YYREEE (reference sequence). The CDR3 sequence is 15 residues long. The CDR3 here is CASSSKLGGNEKLFF.

The V call is TRBV7-9, the J call TRBJ2-1. The germline V gene encodes CDR1 SEHNR and CDR2 FQNEAQ (reference sequence). The CDR3 is 12 residues long. The CDR3 here is CASSLGLGSQFF.

The chain couples TRBV4-1 to TRBJ1-3; the TCRdb call, TRBD1, lacks DNA for checking. Germline V gene lookup returns CDR1 MGHRA and CDR2 YSYEKL. CDR3 length equals 16 residues. The CDR3 region is CASSPEGTGSGNTIYF.

The rearrangement uses TRBV20-1 and TRBJ1-1; no DNA is available, so the TRBD1 call from TCRdb remains unchecked. Germline lookup yields CDR1 DFQATT and CDR2 SNEGSKA (reference sequence). The CDR3 has 14 amino acids. CDR3 sequence reads: CSAASGGGNTEAFF.

This rearrangement joins TRBV7-7 to TRBJ2-3; the TCRdb call, TRBD2, lacks DNA for checking. Germline values: CDR1 SSHAT, CDR2 FNYEAQ (reference sequence). The CDR3 covers 15 residues. The chain's CDR3 is CASSLDAGSTDTQYF.

V and J are TRBV5-1 and TRBJ2-5; the D gene TCRdb calls, TRBD1, cannot be checked with no DNA. The germline gives CDR1 SGHRS, CDR2 YFSETQ. This CDR3 spans 13 amino acids. The CDR3 reads CASSRLDRETQYF.

J is TRBJ1-1 and V is TRBV10-3; as DNA is missing, the TRBD1 call by TCRdb cannot be tested. Looked up from germline, CDR1 is ENHRY and CDR2 is SYGVKD. The CDR3 has 17 amino acids. The CDR3 region is CAISGQGGFNMNTEAFF.

This chain uses TRBV5-6 with TRBJ1-5. The CDR3 extends over 14 amino acids. Germline loops: CDR1 SGHDT, CDR2 YYEEEE. CDR3 sequence reads: CASSLGFRNQPQHF.

The J gene is TRBJ1-2, the V gene TRBV5-1; TCRdb's D call of TRBD1 is untestable without DNA. The CDR3 has 16 residues. CDR1 SGHRS and CDR2 YFSETQ come from the germline V gene. The chain's CDR3 is CASSPEGGPTNYGYTF.

The rearrangement links TRBV3-1 to TRBJ2-7; TCRdb lists TRBD1, though no DNA is available to test this call. In germline, CDR1 is LGHDT, CDR2 YNNKEL (reference sequence). This CDR3 has 12 residues. The chain's CDR3 is CASSHGGLEQYF.

The V gene is TRBV28, the J gene TRBJ2-1; there is no DNA to check the TCRdb D call of TRBD2. The CDR3 consists of 16 residues. CDR1 and CDR2 from the germline V gene are MDHEN and SYDVKM. This CDR3 reads CASSPSGLAGGNEQFF.

V is TRBV12-3 or TRBV12-4 and J is TRBJ2-4; there is no DNA to check the TCRdb D call of TRBD1. The CDR3 extends over 17 amino acids. The CDR3 here is CASSSWLGAIAKNIQYF.

CDR3 amino acids: CATSREAGSLYNSPLHF. The genes are TRBV15 and TRBJ1-6. Looked up from germline, CDR1 is LNHNV and CDR2 is YYDKDF (reference sequence). The CDR3 consists of 17 residues.

V and J are TRBV4-1 and TRBJ2-3; as DNA is missing, the TRBD2 call by TCRdb cannot be tested. The germline gives CDR1 MGHRA, CDR2 YSYEKL. This CDR3 is 17 amino acids long. The CDR3 spells CASSRNGGLRGADTQYF.

The chain carries TRBV21-1 and TRBJ1-1. TRBV21-1 is noted as a pseudogene. This CDR3 spans 15 amino acids. The CDR3 loop is CASSKKEETNTEAFF.

V and J are TRBV7-2 and TRBJ2-4. Germline values: CDR1 SGHTA, CDR2 FQGNSA. There are 16 residues in the CDR3. The CDR3 loop is CASSRNRNLAKNIQYF.

This rearrangement joins TRBV3-1 to TRBJ2-1. Germline lookup yields CDR1 LGHDT and CDR2 YNNKEL (reference sequence). The CDR3 is made up of 16 amino acids. The CDR3 is CASSLGISGYYNEQFF.

The chain couples TRBV12-3 or TRBV12-4 to TRBJ1-5. CDR3 length: 15 amino acids. The CDR3 loop is CASSPNVGSNQPQHF.

The CDR3 sequence is CASSQRAGGNVGELFF. The chain joins TRBV3-1 to TRBJ2-2; TCRdb picks TRBD2, but there is no DNA to check that call. The CDR3 spans 16 residues. Germline V CDR1 and CDR2: LGHDT, YNNKEL (reference sequence).

J is TRBJ1-5 and V is TRBV28; the TRBD1 assignment by TCRdb is unverifiable without DNA. This CDR3 is 15 amino acids long. Germline CDR1 is MDHEN and CDR2 is SYDVKM. The CDR3 here is CASSIQTGVGQPQHF.